The clone carrying this T cell receptor beta chain was observed a few times. The antigen remains unidentified. The data are from a study of T cell repertoires in cytomegalovirus infection. For the study at large: Through public TCR beta signatures, both CMV infection and matching HLA type were indicated.

Study conclusions and caveats: There were HLA-C-restricted CMV-specific TCR beta clonotypes dominating the ex vivo response.

TCRdb independently ran MiXCR on the reads; one entry per CDR3 protein. The table shows hundreds of thousands of distinct CDR3 sequences, with roughly 24% occurring only once. This CDR3 spans 13 amino acids. V lost 4 bases, J lost 3 bases, and 13 bases lay in between. Germline V lookup: CDR1 SQVTM, CDR2 ANQGSEA. The chain uses TRBV29-1 and TRBJ2-7, with no clear D. The sequenced material came from CD8+ T cells from PBMCs. This TCR was sampled from a human donor in good health (CMV status not recorded). Some clones in this sample may be carry-over from other donors' samples. The CDR3 DNA follows: TGCAGCGTTGTAAAGGGCGACCTCTACGAGCAGTACTTC. As protein: CSVVKGDLYEQYF.